Presented here are 13 T cell receptor beta chains from one specimen sequenced in a study of technical replicates of blood from several donors. Only in-frame clones appear in the TCRdb table, and some are missing; sequencing was by immunoSEQ multiplex PCR. The sample lists some 80,000 clones, around 97% seen once, with roughly 0.3% in the top ten. Sample: T cells isolated from PBMCs. These receptors all stem from a human donor in good health.

The gene calls are TRBV19 and TRBJ2-7, with 12 bases lining up with TRBD1. With 3 bases clipped from V and 9 bases from J, the junction kept 9 bases outside the gene matches. The CDR3 runs to 15 residues. In germline, CDR1 is LNHDA, CDR2 SQIVND (reference sequence). CDR3 sequence: CASSMMGQGANGQYF. In nucleotides, the CDR3 is TGTGCCAGTAGTATGATGGGACAGGGGGCAAATGGGCAGTACTTC.

This clone appeared once. This chain joins TRBV7-3 and TRBJ2-1; D unclear. Trimming cost V 5 bases and J 3 bases, with 11 bases left between them. Germline-derived CDR1 and CDR2 are SGHTA and FQGTGA. The CDR3 extends over 14 amino acids. Here the CDR3 reads CASSNTGGYNEQFF. The DNA for the CDR3 is TGTGCCAGCAGCAATACGGGTGGCTACAATGAGCAGTTCTTC.

This chain links TRBV7-6 with TRBJ1-1; 8 bases are shared with TRBD1. This CDR3 is 16 amino acids long. The germline V gene encodes CDR1 SGHVS and CDR2 FNYEAQ. V lost 4 bases, J lost 6 bases, and 13 bases stayed unmatched. The CDR3 region has the DNA TGTGCCAGCAGCTGGGCAGGGGGCGGGTGGGGGCCTGAAGCTTTCTTT. Its protein product is CASSWAGGGWGPEAFF. The full variable domain, with the rest looked up from reference TRBV7-6 and TRBJ1-1, is GAGVSQSPRYKVTKRGQDVALRCDPISGHVSLYWYRQALGQGPEFLTYFNYEAQQDKSGLPNDRFSAERPEGSISTLTIQRTEQRDSAMYRCASSWAGGGWGPEAFFGQGTRLTVV.

The CDR3 is CASSLPGTNTGELFF. The CDR3, as DNA: TGTGCCAGCAGCTTACCCGGGACAAACACCGGGGAGCTGTTTTTT. The rearrangement uses TRBV7-8 and TRBJ2-2; perhaps TRBD1 as D (6 bases). CDR3 size: 15 residues. The V gene lost 2 bases and the J gene lost 2 bases, with 9 bases spanning the gap. The germline CDR1 and CDR2 sequences are SGHVS and FQNEAQ.

V is TRBV5-4 and J is TRBJ2-1; 13 positions match TRBD2. The CDR3 sequence is 15 residues long. CDR1 is SGHNT, CDR2 YYREEE, per germline (reference sequence). With 4 bases clipped from V and 9 bases from J, the junction kept 7 bases outside the gene matches. The CDR3 sequence is CASSAGLAGRVEQFF. CDR3 coding DNA: TGTGCCAGCAGCGCGGGACTAGCGGGAAGAGTTGAGCAGTTCTTC.

The chain links TRBV5-1 to TRBJ1-2, with 9 bases aligning to TRBD1. CDR1 and CDR2 (germline): SGHRS, YFSETQ. The CDR3 extends over 15 amino acids. After removal of 3 bases from V and 6 bases from J, the junction contained 9 bases not matched to a gene. CDR3: CASSSMPGQGNGYTF. The CDR3 nucleotides read TGCGCCAGCAGCTCGATGCCGGGACAGGGAAATGGCTACACCTTC.

The chain employs TRBV28 and TRBJ2-7, with D unclear. The germline gives CDR1 MDHEN, CDR2 SYDVKM. CDR3 length: 10 amino acids. Trimming left V 9 bases short and J 7 bases short, with 10 bases between. DNA of the CDR3: TGTGCCAGTCAACAAATAGAGCAGTACTTC. Translating gives CASQQIEQYF.

J is TRBJ1-2 and V is TRBV27, with a weak D call TRBD1 (5 bases). The CDR3 contains 12 residues. V shed 4 bases and J shed 3 bases, with 6 bases lying between them. Germline V gene sequence: CDR1 MNHEY, CDR2 SMNVEV (reference sequence). As DNA, the CDR3 is TGTGCCAGCAGTTCGGGGGACTATGGCTACACCTTC. The encoded protein is CASSSGDYGYTF.

This clone appeared once. This chain connects TRBV2 to TRBJ2-7, with D hard to call. Germline V gene lookup returns CDR1 SNHLY and CDR2 FYNNEI. CDR3 length: 14 residues. The V and J ends lost 0 bases and 4 bases respectively, with 10 bases between them. CDR3 bases: TGTGCCAGCAGTGAAGCCGAGCACTCTTACGAGCAGTACTTC. This gives the protein CASSEAEHSYEQYF.

This clone has a single count. V and J are TRBV29-1 and TRBJ2-1; TRBD1 matches at 9 bases. The CDR3 spans 14 residues. The junction had 6 bases not matched to a gene; V was cut back by 4 bases and J by 5 bases. Germline CDR1 and CDR2: SQVTM and ANQGSEA. The CDR3 coding sequence is TGCAGCGTTGCTCGGGACAGGGACAACAATGAGCAGTTCTTC. This codes for CSVARDRDNNEQFF.

This clone was observed a few times. The chain has TRBV4-1 and TRBJ2-2; TRBD1 is a possible D gene (6 bases). The germline CDR1 and CDR2 sequences are MGHRA and YSYEKL. V lost 2 bases and J lost 4, with 23 bases in between. The CDR3 has 19 residues. The CDR3 sequence: CASSQIGMGTGKTTGELFF. The CDR3 nucleotides read TGCGCCAGCAGCCAAATCGGGATGGGTACAGGGAAGACCACCGGGGAGCTGTTTTTT.

The CDR3 loop reads CASSGGQGGTNYGYTF. The CDR3 region has the DNA TGTGCCAGTAGTGGGGGACAGGGGGGGACTAACTATGGCTACACCTTC. The chain is built from TRBV19 and TRBJ1-2, with 11 nucleotides matching TRBD1. The CDR3 extends over 16 amino acids. Germline V gives CDR1 LNHDA, CDR2 SQIVND (reference sequence). V shed 5 bases, J shed 0 bases, and the junction held 5 bases outside the gene matches.

The J gene is TRBJ2-5, the V gene TRBV4-3, with 12 bases that match TRBD2. Germline trimming cut 4 bases from V and 0 bases from J; bases unmatched to any gene: 3. The germline V gene encodes CDR1 LGHNA and CDR2 YSLEER. CDR3 length equals 16 residues. CDR3 protein: CASSRLAGVYQETQYF. The CDR3 DNA reads TGCGCCAGCAGCCGACTAGCGGGAGTGTACCAAGAGACCCAGTACTTC.